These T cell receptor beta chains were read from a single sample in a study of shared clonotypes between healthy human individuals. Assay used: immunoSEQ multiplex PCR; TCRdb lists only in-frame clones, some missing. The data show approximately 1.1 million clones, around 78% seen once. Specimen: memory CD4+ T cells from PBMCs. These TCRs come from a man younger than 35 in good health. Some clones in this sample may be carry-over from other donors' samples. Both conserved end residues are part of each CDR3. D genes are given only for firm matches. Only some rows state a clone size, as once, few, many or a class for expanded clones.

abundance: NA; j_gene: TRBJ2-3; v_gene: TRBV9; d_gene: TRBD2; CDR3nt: TGTGCCAGCAGCGTGGAGACTAGCGGGACAATGGGACACAGGCTTGGCACAGATACGCAGTATTTT; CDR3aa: CASSVETSGTMGHRLGTDTQYF
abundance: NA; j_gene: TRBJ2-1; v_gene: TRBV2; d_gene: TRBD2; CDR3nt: TGTGCCAGCAGTGTCATGGGGAGCGGGACCTACAATGAGCAGTTCTTC; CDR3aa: CASSVMGSGTYNEQFF
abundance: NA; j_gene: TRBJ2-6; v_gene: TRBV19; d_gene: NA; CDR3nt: TGTGCCAGTAGTATAGGAGGCCGACTTGGCTCTGGGGCCAACGTCCTGACTTTC; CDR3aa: CASSIGGRLGSGANVLTF
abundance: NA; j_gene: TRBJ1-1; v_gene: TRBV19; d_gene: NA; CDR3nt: TGTGCCAGTAGTATCACGGGGGTGAACACTGAAGCTTTCTTT; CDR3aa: CASSITGVNTEAFF
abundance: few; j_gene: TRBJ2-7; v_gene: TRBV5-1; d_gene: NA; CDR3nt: TGCGCCAGCAGCCCCGGGAACGCTGGCGACGAGCAGTACTTC; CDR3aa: CASSPGNAGDEQYF
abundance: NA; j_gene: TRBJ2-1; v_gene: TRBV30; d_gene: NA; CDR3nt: TGTGCCTGGAGTCAACGAGGGGAGCAGTTCTTC; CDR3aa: CAWSQRGEQFF
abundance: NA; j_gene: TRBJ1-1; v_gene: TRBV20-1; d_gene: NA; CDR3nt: TGCAGTGACAGAGGGCAGGGTGAAGCTTTCTTT; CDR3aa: CSDRGQGEAFF
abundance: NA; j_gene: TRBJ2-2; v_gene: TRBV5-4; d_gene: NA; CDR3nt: TGTGCCAGCAGCCTCGGGGGGCGCAACACCGGGGAGCTGTTTTTT; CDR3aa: CASSLGGRNTGELFF
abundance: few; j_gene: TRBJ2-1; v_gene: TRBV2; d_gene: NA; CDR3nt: TGTGCCAGCAGTGAGATTTGGAGTAAGCAGTTCTTC; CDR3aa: CASSEIWSKQFF
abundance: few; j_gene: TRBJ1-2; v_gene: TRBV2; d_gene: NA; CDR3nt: TGTGCCAGCAGTAAGGACAGCAACTATGGCTACACCTTC; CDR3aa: CASSKDSNYGYTF
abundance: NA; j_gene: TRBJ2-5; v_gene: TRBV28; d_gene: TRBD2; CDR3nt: TGTGCCAGCGTGTCCGGCGGGGGGGAGACCCAGTACTTC; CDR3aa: CASVSGGGETQYF
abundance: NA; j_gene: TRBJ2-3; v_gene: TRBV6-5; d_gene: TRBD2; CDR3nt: TGTGCCAGCGGACTAGCGGGAGCAGATACGCAGTATTTT; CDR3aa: CASGLAGADTQYF
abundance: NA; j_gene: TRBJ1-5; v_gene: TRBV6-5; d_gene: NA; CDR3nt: TGTGCCAGCAGTTACGGAGGCAGCCTTCAGCCCCAGCATTTT; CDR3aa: CASSYGGSLQPQHF
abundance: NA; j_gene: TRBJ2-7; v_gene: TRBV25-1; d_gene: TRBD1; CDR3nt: TGTGCCAGCAGGGCTCAGGACAGGGGATACGAGCAGTACTTC; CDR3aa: CASRAQDRGYEQYF
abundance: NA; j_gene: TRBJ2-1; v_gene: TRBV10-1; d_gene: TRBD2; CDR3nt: TGCGCCAGCAGCCGACTAGCGGGAATCAATGAGCAGTTCTTC; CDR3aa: CASSRLAGINEQFF
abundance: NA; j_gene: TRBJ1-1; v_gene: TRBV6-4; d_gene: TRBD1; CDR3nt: TGTGCCAGCAGTGATGGGACAGGGGACACTGAAGCTTTCTTT; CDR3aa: CASSDGTGDTEAFF
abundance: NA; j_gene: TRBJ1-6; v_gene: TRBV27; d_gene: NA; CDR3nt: TGTGCCAGCAGTTGGGTCTTAAATTCACCCCTCCACTTT; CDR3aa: CASSWVLNSPLHF
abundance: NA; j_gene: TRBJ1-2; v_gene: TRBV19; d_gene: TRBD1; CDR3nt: TGTGCCAGTAGTACGCGGGGCGACAGGGGGCCTAAATCTGGCTACACCTTC; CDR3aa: CASSTRGDRGPKSGYTF
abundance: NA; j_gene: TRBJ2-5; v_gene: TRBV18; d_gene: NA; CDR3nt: TGTGCCAGCTCACCAAACGACTTCAGGGAGACCCAGTACTTC; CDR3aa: CASSPNDFRETQYF
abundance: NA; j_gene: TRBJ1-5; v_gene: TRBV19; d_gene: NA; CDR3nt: TGTGCCAGTAGTATCGTGGCCCTGGGTGGGGCCCAGCATTTT; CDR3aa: CASSIVALGGAQHF
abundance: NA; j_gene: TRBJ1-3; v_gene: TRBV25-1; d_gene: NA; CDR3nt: TGTGCCAGCAGTGATGCAGGCCACTCTGGAAACACCATATATTTT; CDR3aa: CASSDAGHSGNTIYF
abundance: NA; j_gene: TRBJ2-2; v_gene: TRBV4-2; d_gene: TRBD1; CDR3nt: TGTGCCAGCAGCGGGGACAGCTACACCGGGGAGCTGTTTTTT; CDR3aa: CASSGDSYTGELFF
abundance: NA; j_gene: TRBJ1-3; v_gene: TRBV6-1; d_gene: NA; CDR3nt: TGTGCCAGCAGTGAATCGCGGGTCGGGTGGTACACCATATATTTT; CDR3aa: CASSESRVGWYTIYF
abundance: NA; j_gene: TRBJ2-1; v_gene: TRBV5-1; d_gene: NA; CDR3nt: TGCGCCAGCAGCTTGGCCTTTGGCAATGAGCAGTTCTTC; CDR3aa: CASSLAFGNEQFF
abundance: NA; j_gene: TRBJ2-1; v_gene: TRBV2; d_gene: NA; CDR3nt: TGTGCCAGCAGTGTTGACTTGGGTGAGCAGTTCTTC; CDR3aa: CASSVDLGEQFF
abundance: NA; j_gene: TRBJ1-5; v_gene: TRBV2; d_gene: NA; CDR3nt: TGTGCCAGCAGTGATGTCAGGGGAGTACAGCCCCAGCATTTT; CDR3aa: CASSDVRGVQPQHF
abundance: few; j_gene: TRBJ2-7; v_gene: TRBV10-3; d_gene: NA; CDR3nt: TGTGCCATCAGTGACCAGAACAGGGTCTCCTACGAGCAGTACTTC; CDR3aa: CAISDQNRVSYEQYF
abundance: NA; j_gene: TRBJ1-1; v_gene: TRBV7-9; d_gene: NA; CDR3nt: TGTGCCAGCAGCCCCCATTCGCCTTTCGGGGGGCGAAACACTGAAGCTTTCTTT; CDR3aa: CASSPHSPFGGRNTEAFF
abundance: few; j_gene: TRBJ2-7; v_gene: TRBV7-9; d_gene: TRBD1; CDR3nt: TGTGCCAGCAGCCCCGCACCTGGACAGGGGGCGGAAGAGCAGTACTTC; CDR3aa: CASSPAPGQGAEEQYF
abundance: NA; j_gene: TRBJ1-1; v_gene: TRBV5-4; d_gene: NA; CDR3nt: TGTGCCAGCAGCGCTTCCTACCGGGGAGCCGCTGAAGCTTTCTTT; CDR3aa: CASSASYRGAAEAFF
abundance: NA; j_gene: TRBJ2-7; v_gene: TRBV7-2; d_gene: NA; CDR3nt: TGTGCCAGCAGCTTAGCGTGGACCGAGCAGTACTTC; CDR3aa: CASSLAWTEQYF
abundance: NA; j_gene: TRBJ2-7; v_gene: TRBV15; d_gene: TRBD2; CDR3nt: TGTGCCACCAGCAGACGAGCGGGAGGGCCCTACGAGCAGTACTTC; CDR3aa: CATSRRAGGPYEQYF